This entry lists 20 T cell receptor beta chains sequenced from one sample in a study of PD-1 blockade in classical Hodgkin lymphoma. The time point here: cycle 4 day 1 (C4D1), after 5 to 7 weeks of nivolumab. Brentuximab vedotin exposure varied among the patients, all of whom had relapsed after autologous stem cell transplantation. Using immunoSEQ multiplex PCR, the repertoire was profiled, and TCRdb retains in-frame clones only, with some absent. In the table there are 25,000 to 35,000 clones, around 68% of which are singletons. The sample was peripheral blood mononuclear cells (PBMCs), taken before the fourth cycle of nivolumab. These receptors came from a human donor with classical Hodgkin lymphoma.

The gene calls are TRBV28 and TRBJ1-1; 10 bases are a match to TRBD1. The CDR3 consists of 17 residues. V shed 6 bases, J shed 0 bases, and the junction held 10 bases outside the gene matches. Germline values: CDR1 MDHEN, CDR2 SYDVKM. CDR3 nucleotides: TGTGCCAGCAGCCTCGTCCCGGGACAGGGGATGAACACTGAAGCTTTCTTT. Protein sequence: CASSLVPGQGMNTEAFF.

The chain uses TRBV6-5 and TRBJ2-7; TRBD1 aligns across 9 bases. V lost 7 bases to trimming and J lost 0 bases; unmatched junction nucleotides: 7. Germline CDR1 and CDR2: MNHEY and SVGAGI. The CDR3 covers 15 residues. CDR3 protein: CASKIRQGVSYEQYF. The CDR3 nucleotides read TGTGCCAGCAAGATAAGACAGGGGGTCTCCTACGAGCAGTACTTC.

This clone appeared a few times. The V call is TRBV5-4, the J call TRBJ1-5, with 7 bases matching TRBD1. V shed 4 bases, J shed 7 bases, and the junction held 11 bases outside the gene matches. Germline V gene sequence: CDR1 SGHNT, CDR2 YYREEE (reference sequence). CDR3 length equals 15 residues. CDR3: CASSPNRGGGQPQHF. DNA for the CDR3: TGTGCCAGCAGCCCTAACAGGGGTGGAGGGCAGCCCCAGCATTTT.

This clone was detected a few times. V gene TRBV7-9 combines with J gene TRBJ1-1, with no clear D. Germline-derived CDR1 and CDR2 are SEHNR and FQNEAQ (reference sequence). CDR3 length: 12 residues. The V end lost 5 bases, the J end lost 8 bases, and 12 bases lay between the germline ends. DNA for the CDR3: TGTGCCAGCAGCCGGGAGTCCAGGGAAGCTTTCTTT. This translates into CASSRESREAFF. Filled out from reference TRBV7-9 and TRBJ1-1, the complete variable domain reads DTGVSQNPRHKITKRGQNVTFRCDPISEHNRLYWYRQTLGQGPEFLTYFQNEAQLEKSRLLSDRFSAERPKGSFSTLEIQRTEQGDSAMYLCASSRESREAFFGQGTRLTVV.

This chain links TRBV29-1 with TRBJ2-7; 7 positions match TRBD1. The germline V gene encodes CDR1 SQVTM and CDR2 ANQGSEA. The ends lost 7 bases at V and 2 bases at J; junction bases unmatched: 8. The CDR3 runs to 13 residues. CDR3 DNA: TGCAGCGCCGACCGGGACAGCCCCTACGAGCAGTACTTC. Its translation: CSADRDSPYEQYF.

This chain uses TRBV9 with TRBJ1-4; D is ambiguous. The length of the CDR3 is 17 residues. The germline CDR1 and CDR2 sequences are SGDLS and YYNGEE. V shed 2 bases and J shed 3 bases, with 17 bases lying between them. CDR3 in DNA: TGTGCCAGCAGCGTGTTTCCTTTGGTGAATGCTAATGAAAAACTGTTTTTT. It yields the protein CASSVFPLVNANEKLFF. The whole variable domain, remainder taken from reference TRBV9 and TRBJ1-4, is DSGVTQTPKHLITATGQRVTLRCSPRSGDLSVYWYQQSLDQGLQFLIQYYNGEERAKGNILERFSAQQFPDLHSELNLSSLELGDSALYFCASSVFPLVNANEKLFFGSGTQLSVL.

The chain joins TRBV25-1 to TRBJ1-6, with D possibly TRBD1 on 5 matching bases. The CDR3 sequence is 14 residues long. V lost 3 bases to trimming and J lost 10 bases, with 13 bases between them. Germline CDR1 reads MGHDK; CDR2 reads SYGVNS. The chain's CDR3 is CASSDGGVRSPLHF. CDR3 nucleotide sequence: TGTGCCAGCAGTGACGGGGGGGTTCGGTCACCCCTCCACTTT.

The CDR3 here is CASSQAGEETQYF. In nucleotides, the CDR3 is TGCGCCAGCAGCCAAGCCGGTGAAGAGACCCAGTACTTC. The chain recombines TRBV4-3 with TRBJ2-5; no reliable D call. Per the germline V gene, CDR1 is LGHNA and CDR2 is YSLEER. The CDR3 covers 13 residues. V lost 1 base and J 3 bases, leaving 6 bases between the germline ends.

This rearrangement joins TRBV19 to TRBJ1-5; D is unresolved. There are 17 residues in the CDR3. Germline V gene data show CDR1 as LNHDA and CDR2 as SQIVND (reference sequence). V shed 5 bases and J shed 2 bases, with 19 bases lying between them. CDR3 DNA: TGTGCCAGTAGTGGATACAAGGCGGAGTCAGGCAATCAGCCCCAGCATTTT. Translated, it gives CASSGYKAESGNQPQHF.

In its sample, this clone was seen once. This rearrangement joins TRBV28 to TRBJ1-2; D is perhaps TRBD1 (6 bases). The CDR3 sequence is 15 residues long. The V end was cut by 4 bases, the J end by 0 bases, with 12 bases between. CDR1 and CDR2 (germline): MDHEN, SYDVKM. CDR3 in amino acids: CASSSLDRTNYGYTF. Here the CDR3 DNA reads TGTGCCAGCAGTTCCCTCGACAGGACTAACTATGGCTACACCTTC.

This sequence joins TRBV28 and TRBJ1-2; D unclear. The germline gives CDR1 MDHEN, CDR2 SYDVKM. Trimming took 6 bases from V and 4 from J, leaving 9 bases between them. This CDR3 is 12 amino acids long. The CDR3 loop is CASRDLSYGYTF. The CDR3 DNA reads as TGTGCCAGCAGGGATCTTTCCTATGGCTACACCTTC.

The chain uses TRBV6-1 and TRBJ2-7; 10 bases are shared with TRBD2. The CDR3 runs to 13 residues. Germline V gene data show CDR1 as MNHNS and CDR2 as SASEGT. J was trimmed by 2 bases and V by 8 bases; bases with no gene match: 3. CDR3 sequence: CASWTSGTYEQYF. The CDR3 coding sequence is TGTGCCAGCTGGACTAGCGGAACCTACGAGCAGTACTTC.

This clone was counted only a few times. V is TRBV5-4 and J is TRBJ2-7; TRBD2 aligns across 11 bases. Germline V gives CDR1 SGHNT, CDR2 YYREEE (reference sequence). The length of the CDR3 is 16 residues. V dropped 4 bases and J dropped 2; count of bases not matched to a gene: 8. CDR3 in amino acids: CASSQGLAVPTYEQYF. CDR3 bases: TGTGCCAGCAGCCAGGGACTAGCGGTCCCCACCTACGAGCAGTACTTC.

This clone was seen once. The chain couples TRBV15 to TRBJ1-4; a possible D gene is TRBD1 (6 bases). The V end was cut by 0 bases, the J end by 8 bases, with 10 bases between. Germline values: CDR1 LNHNV, CDR2 YYDKDF (reference sequence). The CDR3 totals 14 residues. In DNA form, the CDR3 reads TGTGCCACCAGCAGAGACAGGGGAGCGGAAAAACTGTTTTTT. Its protein is CATSRDRGAEKLFF. Full variable domain (remainder filled in from reference TRBV15 and TRBJ1-4): DAMVIQNPRYQVTQFGKPVTLSCSQTLNHNVMYWYQQKSSQAPKLLFHYYDKDFNNEADTPDNFQSRRPNTSFCFLDIRSPGLGDTAMYLCATSRDRGAEKLFFGSGTQLSVL.

The chain recombines TRBV30 with TRBJ2-2; D might be TRBD2 (6 bases). Trimming took off 4 bases at V and 0 bases at J, with 12 bases between the two ends. This CDR3 comprises 15 residues. The germline V gene has CDR1 GTSNPN and CDR2 SVGIG (reference sequence). The CDR3 is CAWINRRANTGELFF. The CDR3 DNA is TGTGCCTGGATTAACAGGAGGGCGAACACCGGGGAGCTGTTTTTT.

The V gene is TRBV30, the J gene TRBJ1-5; D gene unclear. Looked up from germline, CDR1 is GTSNPN and CDR2 is SVGIG (reference sequence). V was trimmed by 1 base and J by 5 bases, leaving 12 bases between them. The CDR3 consists of 14 residues. The CDR3: CAWSAPGWYQPQHF. The DNA for the CDR3 is TGTGCCTGGAGTGCCCCGGGGTGGTATCAGCCCCAGCATTTT.

The V and J genes are TRBV5-1 and TRBJ2-1; tentatively, D is TRBD2 (6 bases). CDR3 size: 16 residues. Trimming removed 0 bases at V and 6 bases at J, with 16 bases between. Germline CDR1 SGHRS, CDR2 YFSETQ. CDR3 in DNA: TGCGCCAGCAGCTTGGAACTAGCCATATATGGCAATGAGCAGTTCTTC. Translating gives CASSLELAIYGNEQFF.

This clone was observed a handful of times. This chain links TRBV6-5 with TRBJ2-7; D is unclear. The V gene lost 6 bases and the J gene lost 1 base, with 10 bases spanning the gap. This CDR3 has 13 amino acids. Germline V gene sequence: CDR1 MNHEY, CDR2 SVGAGI. The DNA of the CDR3 is TGTGCCAGCAGGGACGGCAGGTCCTACGAGCAGTACTTC. It codes for CASRDGRSYEQYF.

CDR3 in amino acids: CASSLGGVSEQYF. The CDR3 nucleotides are TGTGCCAGCAGCTTAGGAGGGGTCTCCGAGCAGTACTTC. The chain has TRBV13 and TRBJ2-7; weak D call: TRBD1 (5 bases). This CDR3 has 13 residues. Trimming pared 0 bases from V and 6 bases from J, leaving 9 bases between. Germline assignment: CDR1 PRHDT and CDR2 FYEKMQ (reference sequence).

The CDR3 sequence: CASTPGQRQETQYF. The CDR3 coding sequence is TGCGCCAGCACCCCGGGACAACGACAAGAGACCCAGTACTTC. The gene calls are TRBV5-1 and TRBJ2-5; tentatively, D is TRBD1 (6 bases). The length of the CDR3 is 14 residues. Trimming stripped 6 bases from V and 2 bases from J, with 14 bases between. The V gene's germline CDR1 is SGHRS and CDR2 YFSETQ. The full variable domain, rest sourced from reference TRBV5-1 and TRBJ2-5, is KAGVTQTPRYLIKTRGQQVTLSCSPISGHRSVSWYQQTPGQGLQFLFEYFSETQRNKGNFPGRFSGRQFSNSRSEMNVSTLELGDSALYLCASTPGQRQETQYFGPGTRLLVL.